The 15 T cell receptor beta chains in this list originate from one sample, sequenced in a study of sequential checkpoint blockade in melanoma. Profiling relied on immunoSEQ multiplex PCR, and the TCRdb table lists in-frame clones only, not all of them. Of fewer than 25,000 clones listed, roughly 80% are singletons. Stated treatment: randomized to nivolumab then ipilimumab (arm A) or the reverse (arm B). The starting material was CD8+ T cells sorted from blood (inferred from file names), obtained from a patient given nivolumab and ipilimumab in sequence. The receptors derive from a human donor with melanoma.

This clone appeared a single time. The chain joins TRBV4-1 to TRBJ1-5; D is possibly TRBD1 (6 bases). Germline V gene data show CDR1 as MGHRA and CDR2 as YSYEKL. V was shortened by 6 bases and J by 2 bases, with 11 bases between the two germline ends. The CDR3 has 14 residues. DNA of the CDR3: TGCGCCAGCAGTTACAGGGCGGGCAATCAGCCCCAGCATTTT. It encodes CASSYRAGNQPQHF.

The rearrangement uses TRBV27 and TRBJ1-6; possibly TRBD1 for D (5 bases). The CDR3 sequence is 15 residues long. The germline V gene encodes CDR1 MNHEY and CDR2 SMNVEV (reference sequence). V was clipped by 0 bases and J by 7 bases, with 10 bases between them. The CDR3 loop reads CASSLSTGENSPLHF. The CDR3, as DNA: TGTGCCAGCAGTTTATCCACGGGGGAAAATTCACCCCTCCACTTT.

The chain uses TRBV7-9 and TRBJ1-2; D unclear. V was clipped by 3 bases and J by 2 bases, with 10 bases between them. CDR1 SEHNR and CDR2 FQNEAQ come from the germline V gene (reference sequence). The CDR3 covers 14 residues. This chain's CDR3 is CASSFVRGNYGYTF. The CDR3 bases are TGTGCCAGCAGCTTTGTAAGAGGGAACTATGGCTACACCTTC.

This clone was seen a handful of times. The gene calls are TRBV5-6 and TRBJ2-1; possible D gene TRBD1, 6 bases. The CDR3 consists of 15 residues. The germline V gene encodes CDR1 SGHDT and CDR2 YYEEEE. V was clipped by 2 bases and J by 12 bases, with 21 bases between them. The CDR3 region has the DNA TGTGCCAGCAGCTTCGGGCAGGCTCAAAGGGGGACGCAGTTCTTC. It specifies CASSFGQAQRGTQFF. The full variable domain, completed using reference TRBV5-6 and TRBJ2-1, is DAGVTQSPTHLIKTRGQQVTLRCSPKSGHDTVSWYQQALGQGPQFIFQYYEEEERQRGNFPDRFSGHQFPNYSSELNVNALLLGDSALYLCASSFGQAQRGTQFFGPGTRLTVL.

The chain carries TRBV5-1 and TRBJ2-3, with TRBD1 identical over 7 bases. Germline CDR1 is SGHRS and CDR2 is YFSETQ. J lost 1 base, V lost 0 bases, and 2 bases had no gene match. There are 15 residues in the CDR3. CDR3 nucleotide sequence: TGCGCCAGCAGCTTGGGCCAGGGGGGCACAGATACGCAGTATTTT. This gives the protein CASSLGQGGTDTQYF.

The chain uses TRBV5-1 and TRBJ2-1, with 12 bases matching TRBD2. V lost 3 bases and J lost 4; bases outside the gene matches: 8. CDR1 is SGHRS, CDR2 YFSETQ, per germline. The CDR3 contains 17 residues. The CDR3 sequence is CASSWAPSGGGYNEQFF. The CDR3 region has the DNA TGCGCCAGCAGCTGGGCTCCTAGCGGGGGGGGGTACAATGAGCAGTTCTTC.

The chain employs TRBV4-3 and TRBJ2-7; TRBD1 matches at 8 bases. The trim removed 4 bases at V and 6 bases at J, leaving 8 bases unmatched. Germline CDR1 LGHNA, CDR2 YSLEER. The CDR3 has 14 amino acids. The CDR3 loop reads CASSPGQGAGEQYF. Here the CDR3 DNA reads TGCGCCAGCAGCCCTGGGCAGGGGGCTGGCGAGCAGTACTTC.

The chain combines TRBV5-4 with TRBJ2-5, with D tentatively TRBD2 (6 bases). The CDR3 covers 14 residues. CDR1 SGHNT and CDR2 YYREEE come from the germline V gene (reference sequence). With 4 bases removed from V and 9 bases from J, the gap between germline ends came to 19 bases. CDR3 sequence (DNA): TGTGCCAGCAGCACAACCGGGACTCTGGAGCCCCAGTACTTC. It is translated as CASSTTGTLEPQYF.

V gene TRBV11-2 combines with J gene TRBJ2-7; 8 bases are shared with TRBD2. V was clipped by 4 bases and J by 3 bases; unmatched bases: 11. Per the germline V gene, CDR1 is SGHAT and CDR2 is FQNNGV. There are 16 residues in the CDR3. This chain's CDR3 is CASSSTTSVPVYEQYF. CDR3 sequence (DNA): TGTGCCAGCAGCTCCACGACTAGCGTCCCGGTCTACGAGCAGTACTTC.

This chain connects TRBV28 to TRBJ2-7; TRBD2 is a possible D gene (6 bases). Germline V gene sequence: CDR1 MDHEN, CDR2 SYDVKM. The V and J ends lost 3 bases and 4 bases respectively, with 22 bases between them. The CDR3 contains 17 residues. For the CDR3, the DNA is TGTGCCAGCAGTTTCGGGACTCCCGGACCCGAGGGTTACGAGCAGTACTTC. Translating gives CASSFGTPGPEGYEQYF.

This clone has just one count. V is TRBV27 and J is TRBJ2-2; 7 nucleotides line up with TRBD2. The germline CDR1 and CDR2 sequences are MNHEY and SMNVEV (reference sequence). The length of the CDR3 is 16 residues. V lost 5 bases and J lost 5; bases outside the gene matches: 11. CDR3 loop: CASSPNAGEGTGELFF. The CDR3, as DNA: TGTGCCAGCAGTCCGAACGCGGGAGAAGGGACCGGGGAGCTGTTTTTT.

The chain links TRBV4-3 to TRBJ2-1; tentatively, D is TRBD2 (6 bases). Germline CDR1 LGHNA, CDR2 YSLEER. V lost 3 bases and J 4 bases, leaving 10 bases between the germline ends. This CDR3 has 14 amino acids. This CDR3 is CASSQRSGYNEQFF. CDR3 DNA sequence: TGCGCCAGCAGCCAGAGGAGCGGGTACAATGAGCAGTTCTTC.

In DNA form, the CDR3 reads TGTGCCAGCAGTCCCTCGGGGGCGGGAGGGTCCTACGAGCAGTACTTC. Its protein is CASSPSGAGGSYEQYF. V is TRBV28 and J is TRBJ2-7; TRBD2 matches at 9 bases. V was clipped by 5 bases and J by 1 base; unmatched bases: 9. The CDR3 spans 16 residues. CDR1 is MDHEN and CDR2 is SYDVKM in the germline V gene.

V and J are TRBV7-6 and TRBJ2-1, with 10 bases lining up with TRBD2. J gave up 9 bases and V 4 bases, and 12 bases lay outside the gene matches. Germline-derived CDR1 and CDR2 are SGHVS and FNYEAQ. This CDR3 is 16 amino acids long. The CDR3 bases are TGTGCCAGCAGCTCCTGGACTAGCGGCATAAGCGGTGAGCAGTTCTTC. It encodes CASSSWTSGISGEQFF.

This clone showed up just once. This chain links TRBV4-2 with TRBJ1-4; unclear D gene. Trimming left V 1 base short and J 0 bases short, with 6 bases between. Germline V lookup: CDR1 LGHNA, CDR2 YNFKEQ. The CDR3 is 15 residues long. This CDR3 is CASSQGESTNEKLFF. The CDR3 DNA is TGTGCCAGCAGCCAAGGAGAGTCAACTAATGAAAAACTGTTTTTT.